This T cell receptor beta chain was captured in a study of somatic mutations in cytotoxic T cells in rheumatoid arthritis. Overall study: Prior to any treatment and right after diagnosis, patient blood (about 30 ml EDTA) was drawn. Certain T-cell populations stained with V beta antibodies were FACS-sorted to nearly 100% purity, and V beta1+ cells were TCRB-sequenced. Notes on the study in general: Healthy controls did not share the age-linked increase in CD8+ clonality seen in rheumatoid arthritis patients. What antigens the expanded CD8+ clones targeted remained unknown.

The table lists this clone with a count of one. Antigen: not known. The CDR3 is 13 amino acids. V lost 3 bases and J 2 bases, leaving 7 bases between the germline ends. CDR1 is LGHNA, CDR2 YSLEER, per germline. Data came from immunoSEQ multiplex PCR; TCRdb stores just in-frame clones and leaves some out. The table has just under 30,000 clones, around 87% seen once. The source of this sequence is an adult with rheumatoid arthritis. Sequencing was done on a sample of CD8+ T cells sorted from blood. The chain carries TRBV4-3 and TRBJ2-5, with D unresolved. The CDR3 bases are TGCGCCAGCAGCCAGGAAGGGCAAGAGACCCAGTACTTC. It is translated as CASSQEGQETQYF.